This T cell receptor beta chain was documented in a study of blood T cell repertoires in COVID-19. In its sample, this clone was seen a few times. Using immunoSEQ multiplex PCR, the repertoire was profiled, and TCRdb retains in-frame clones only, with some absent. The sample contains roughly 32,000 clones, 85% to 90% of which appear only once. Per the germline V gene, CDR1 is MNHEY and CDR2 is SVGAGI. Unmatched junction bases numbered 4, after V lost 2 bases and J lost 5 bases. This CDR3 spans 15 amino acids. Sequencing used peripheral blood. The sequence derives from a man aged 55 to 70 with active or convalescent COVID-19. This chain connects TRBV6-5 to TRBJ2-2, with 8 positions matching TRBD1. CDR3 loop: CASSYNRGVTGELFF. In DNA form, the CDR3 reads TGTGCCAGCAGTTACAACAGGGGGGTGACCGGGGAGCTGTTTTTT.